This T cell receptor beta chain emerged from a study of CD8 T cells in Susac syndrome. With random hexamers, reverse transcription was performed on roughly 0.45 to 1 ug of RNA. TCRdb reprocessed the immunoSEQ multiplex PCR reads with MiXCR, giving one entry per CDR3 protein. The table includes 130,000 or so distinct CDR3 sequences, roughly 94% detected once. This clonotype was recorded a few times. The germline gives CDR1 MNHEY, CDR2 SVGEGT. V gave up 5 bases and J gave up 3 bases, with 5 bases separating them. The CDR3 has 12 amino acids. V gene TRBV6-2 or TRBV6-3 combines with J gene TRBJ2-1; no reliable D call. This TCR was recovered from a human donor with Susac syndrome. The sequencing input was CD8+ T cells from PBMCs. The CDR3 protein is CASSRDYNEQFF. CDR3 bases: TGTGCCAGCAGTAGGGACTACAATGAGCAGTTCTTC.